The sample holds one count of the clone carrying this T cell receptor beta chain. Antigen: not known. The sample originates from a study of cytomegalovirus exposure and HLA in healthy donors. Study summary: The platform used for the 110 or so validation repertoires matched that of the roughly 670 first-cohort repertoires, a later analysis reported. Study-wide points: CMV antigen specificity of a few CMV-associated chains was confirmed in vitro. Some TCR beta chains (approximately 180 of them) were listed as cytomegalovirus-associated.

The donors were in the roughly 110-subject validation cohort; that cohort was separate from the roughly 660-subject first cohort. The germline V gene encodes CDR1 SGHDT and CDR2 YYEEEE. Trimming left V 2 bases short and J 6 bases short, with 9 bases between. The CDR3 runs 13 residues. This table comes from immunoSEQ multiplex PCR, and its TCRdb copy is limited to in-frame clones, with some not included. The repertoire includes 130,000 to 150,000 clones, roughly 86% of them detected once, and under 1.5% sits in the top ten. Sequenced: PBMCs. This TCR was sampled from a woman in her 30s in good health and CMV-seronegative. The genes are TRBV5-6 and TRBJ2-1; TRBD1 is a possible D gene (6 bases). This chain's CDR3 is CASSFGQPNEQFF. DNA of the CDR3: TGTGCCAGCAGCTTCGGACAGCCCAATGAGCAGTTCTTC.